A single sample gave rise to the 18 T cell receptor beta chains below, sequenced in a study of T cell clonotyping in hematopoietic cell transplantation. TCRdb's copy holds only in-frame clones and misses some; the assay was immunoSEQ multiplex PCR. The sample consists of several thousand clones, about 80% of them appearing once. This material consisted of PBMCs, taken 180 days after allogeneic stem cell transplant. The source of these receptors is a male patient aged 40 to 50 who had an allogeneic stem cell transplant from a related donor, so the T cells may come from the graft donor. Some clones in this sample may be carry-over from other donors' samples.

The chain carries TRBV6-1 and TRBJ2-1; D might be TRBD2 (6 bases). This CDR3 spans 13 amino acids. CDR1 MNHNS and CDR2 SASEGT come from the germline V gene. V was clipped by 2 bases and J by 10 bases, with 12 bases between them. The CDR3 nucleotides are TGTGCCAGCAGTGAATTTCCAGCGGGCGAGCAGTTCTTC. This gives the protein CASSEFPAGEQFF.

CDR3 loop: CASSTRQGARGYTF. The CDR3 DNA sequence: TGTGCCAGCAGTACTCGACAGGGGGCGCGAGGCTACACCTTC. The V and J genes are TRBV27 and TRBJ1-2, with 10 positions matching TRBD1. Germline CDR1 is MNHEY and CDR2 is SMNVEV (reference sequence). V lost 5 bases and J lost 8; bases outside the gene matches: 8. The CDR3 covers 14 residues.

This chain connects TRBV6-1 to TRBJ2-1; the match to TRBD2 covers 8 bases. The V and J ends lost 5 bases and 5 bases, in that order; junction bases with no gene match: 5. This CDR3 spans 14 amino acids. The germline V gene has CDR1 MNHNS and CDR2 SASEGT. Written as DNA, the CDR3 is TGTGCCAGCAGTTTTAGCGGGGCCGACAATGAGCAGTTCTTC. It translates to CASSFSGADNEQFF.

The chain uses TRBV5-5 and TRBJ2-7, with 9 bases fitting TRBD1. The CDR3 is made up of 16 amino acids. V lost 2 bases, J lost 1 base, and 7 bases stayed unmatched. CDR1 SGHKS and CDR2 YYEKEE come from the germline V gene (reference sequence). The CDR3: CASSLGQGLGSYEQYF. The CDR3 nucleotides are TGTGCCAGCAGCTTAGGACAGGGGTTAGGATCCTACGAGCAGTACTTC.

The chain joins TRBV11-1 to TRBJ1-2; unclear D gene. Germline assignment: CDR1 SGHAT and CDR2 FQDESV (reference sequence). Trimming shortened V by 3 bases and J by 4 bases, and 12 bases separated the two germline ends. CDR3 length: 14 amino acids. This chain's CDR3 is CASSLPGRVYGYTF. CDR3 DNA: TGTGCCAGCAGCTTGCCAGGAAGGGTCTATGGCTACACCTTC.

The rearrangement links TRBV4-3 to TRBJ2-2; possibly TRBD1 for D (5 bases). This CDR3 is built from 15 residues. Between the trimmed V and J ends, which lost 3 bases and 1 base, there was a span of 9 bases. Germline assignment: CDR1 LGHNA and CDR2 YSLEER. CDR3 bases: TGCGCCAGCAGCCATGATCAGGGGAACACCGGGGAGCTGTTTTTT. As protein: CASSHDQGNTGELFF.

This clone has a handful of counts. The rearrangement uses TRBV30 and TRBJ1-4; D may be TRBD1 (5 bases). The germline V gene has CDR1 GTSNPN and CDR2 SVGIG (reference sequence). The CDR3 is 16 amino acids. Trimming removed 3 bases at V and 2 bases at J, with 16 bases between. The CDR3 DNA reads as TGTGCCTGGAGACGAATAAGGGGTATCACTAATGAAAAACTGTTTTTT. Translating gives CAWRRIRGITNEKLFF.

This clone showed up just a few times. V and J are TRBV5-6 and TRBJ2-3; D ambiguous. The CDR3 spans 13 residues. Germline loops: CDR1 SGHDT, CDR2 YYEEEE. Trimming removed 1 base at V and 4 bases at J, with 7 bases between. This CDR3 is CASSLSAADTQYF. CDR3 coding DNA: TGTGCCAGCAGCTTGTCCGCGGCAGATACGCAGTATTTT.

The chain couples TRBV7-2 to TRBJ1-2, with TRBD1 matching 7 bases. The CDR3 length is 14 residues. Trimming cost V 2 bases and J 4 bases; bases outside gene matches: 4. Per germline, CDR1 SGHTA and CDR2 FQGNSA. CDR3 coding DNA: TGTGCCAGCAGCTTACAACAGGGGACCTATGGCTACACCTTC. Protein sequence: CASSLQQGTYGYTF.

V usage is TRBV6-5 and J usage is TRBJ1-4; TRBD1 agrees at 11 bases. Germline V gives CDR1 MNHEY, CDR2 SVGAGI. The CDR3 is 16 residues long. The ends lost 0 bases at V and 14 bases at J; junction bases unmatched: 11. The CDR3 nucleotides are TGTGCCAGCAGTTACTCATTATGGGACAGGGGGTCCCCCCTGTTTTTT. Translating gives CASSYSLWDRGSPLFF.

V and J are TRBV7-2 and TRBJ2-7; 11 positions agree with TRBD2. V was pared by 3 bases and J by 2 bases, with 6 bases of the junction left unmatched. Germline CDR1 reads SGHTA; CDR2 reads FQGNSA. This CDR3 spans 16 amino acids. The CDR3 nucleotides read TGTGCCAGCAGCTTCGGGACTAGCGGCGACCCCTACGAGCAGTACTTC. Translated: CASSFGTSGDPYEQYF.

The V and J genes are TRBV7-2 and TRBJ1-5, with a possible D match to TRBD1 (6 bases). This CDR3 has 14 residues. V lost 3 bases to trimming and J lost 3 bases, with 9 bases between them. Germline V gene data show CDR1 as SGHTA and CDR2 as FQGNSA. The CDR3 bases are TGTGCCAGCAGCTTCGGACAGCACAATCAGCCCCAGCATTTT. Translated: CASSFGQHNQPQHF.

CDR3: CASSQAGQGTYGYTF. CDR3 nucleotides: TGCGCCAGCAGCCAAGCCGGACAGGGGACCTATGGCTACACCTTC. This rearrangement joins TRBV4-1 to TRBJ1-2, with 9 bases matching TRBD1. After removal of 1 base from V and 4 bases from J, the junction contained 4 bases not matched to a gene. The CDR3 contains 15 residues. Germline values: CDR1 MGHRA, CDR2 YSYEKL.

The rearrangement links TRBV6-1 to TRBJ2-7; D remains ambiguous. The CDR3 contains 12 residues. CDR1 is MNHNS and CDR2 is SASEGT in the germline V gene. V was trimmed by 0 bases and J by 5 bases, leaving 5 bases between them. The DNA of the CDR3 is TGTGCCAGCAGTGAAGCGGAGAACGAGCAGTACTTC. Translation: CASSEAENEQYF.

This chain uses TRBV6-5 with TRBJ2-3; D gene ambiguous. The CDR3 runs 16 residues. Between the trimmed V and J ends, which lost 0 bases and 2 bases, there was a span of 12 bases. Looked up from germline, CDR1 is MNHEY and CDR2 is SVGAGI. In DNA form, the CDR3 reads TGTGCCAGCAGTTACTCAGTGGAAAAGATCACAGATACGCAGTATTTT. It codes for CASSYSVEKITDTQYF.

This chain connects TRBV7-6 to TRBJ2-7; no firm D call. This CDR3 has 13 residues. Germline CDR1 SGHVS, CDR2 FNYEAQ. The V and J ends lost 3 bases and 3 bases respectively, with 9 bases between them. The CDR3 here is CASSFGDLYEQYF. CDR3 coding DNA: TGTGCCAGCAGCTTCGGCGATCTCTACGAGCAGTACTTC.

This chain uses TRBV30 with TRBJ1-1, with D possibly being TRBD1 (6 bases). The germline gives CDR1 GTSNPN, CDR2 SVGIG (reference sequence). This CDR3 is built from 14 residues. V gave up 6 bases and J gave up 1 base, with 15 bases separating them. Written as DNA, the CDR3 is TGTGCCTGCCAACAGGGCCTCAGGAACACTGAAGCTTTCTTT. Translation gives CACQQGLRNTEAFF.

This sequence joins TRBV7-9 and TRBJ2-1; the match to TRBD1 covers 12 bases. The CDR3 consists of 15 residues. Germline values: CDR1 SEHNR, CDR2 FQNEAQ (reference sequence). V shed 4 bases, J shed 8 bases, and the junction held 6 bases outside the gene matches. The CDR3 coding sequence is TGTGCCAGCAGCTCCGGGACAGGGGGCTTGGATGAGCAGTTCTTC. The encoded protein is CASSSGTGGLDEQFF.